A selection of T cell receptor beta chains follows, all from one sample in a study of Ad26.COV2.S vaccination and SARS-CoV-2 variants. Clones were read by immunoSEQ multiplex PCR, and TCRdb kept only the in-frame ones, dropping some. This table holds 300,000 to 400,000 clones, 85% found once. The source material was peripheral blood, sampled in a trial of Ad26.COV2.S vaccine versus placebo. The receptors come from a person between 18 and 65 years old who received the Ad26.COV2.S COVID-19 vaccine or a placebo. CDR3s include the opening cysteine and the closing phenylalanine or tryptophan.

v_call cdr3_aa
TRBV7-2 CASSPRTDLSGYTF
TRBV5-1 CASSFPTALASTDTQYF
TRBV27 CASSAYKVGLPEAFF
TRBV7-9 CASSPRDASAKNIQYF
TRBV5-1 CASSPEGPEKLFF
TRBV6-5 CASSYSIYATQYF
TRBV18 CASSRGSGSPYEQYF
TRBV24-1 CATSDRTSGSNEQFF
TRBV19 CASSYLRPNQPQHF
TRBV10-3 CAISDPGQGSYEQYF
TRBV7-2 CASSLLGGYRGNGYTF